Each of the 3 T cell receptor beta chains below was sequenced from the same sample in a study of cytomegalovirus exposure and HLA in healthy donors. Sequenced by immunoSEQ multiplex PCR; TCRdb stores in-frame clones only, minus some. The sample has 130,000 to 150,000 clones, 70% to 90% seen once. The source material was PBMCs. All receptors derive from a woman in her thirties in good health and CMV-seropositive.

The chain carries TRBV6-1 and TRBJ1-4; possibly TRBD1 for D (5 bases). CDR1 is MNHNS, CDR2 SASEGT, per germline. The V end was cut by 7 bases, the J end by 2 bases, with 11 bases between. The CDR3 loop spans 14 amino acids. The CDR3 loop reads CASTPGWTNEKLFF. The DNA of the CDR3 is TGTGCCAGCACCCCAGGGTGGACTAATGAAAAACTGTTTTTT.

The genes are TRBV28 and TRBJ1-3; D unclear. V was shortened by 5 bases and J by 4 bases, with 12 bases between the two germline ends. The CDR3 spans 14 residues. The germline V gene has CDR1 MDHEN and CDR2 SYDVKM. The DNA for the CDR3 is TGTGCCAGCAGTCCGAGCCAGGCCGGAAACACCATATATTTT. Translating gives CASSPSQAGNTIYF.

This chain uses TRBV5-4 with TRBJ2-3, with 7 bases fitting TRBD2. The J segment lost 3 bases and the V segment lost 5 bases, leaving 9 bases of the junction unmatched. This CDR3 has 15 amino acids. Germline-derived CDR1 and CDR2 are SGHNT and YYREEE (reference sequence). The chain's CDR3 is CASSSGPGGTDTQYF. The CDR3 bases are TGTGCCAGCAGTTCGGGACCCGGGGGGACAGATACGCAGTATTTT.